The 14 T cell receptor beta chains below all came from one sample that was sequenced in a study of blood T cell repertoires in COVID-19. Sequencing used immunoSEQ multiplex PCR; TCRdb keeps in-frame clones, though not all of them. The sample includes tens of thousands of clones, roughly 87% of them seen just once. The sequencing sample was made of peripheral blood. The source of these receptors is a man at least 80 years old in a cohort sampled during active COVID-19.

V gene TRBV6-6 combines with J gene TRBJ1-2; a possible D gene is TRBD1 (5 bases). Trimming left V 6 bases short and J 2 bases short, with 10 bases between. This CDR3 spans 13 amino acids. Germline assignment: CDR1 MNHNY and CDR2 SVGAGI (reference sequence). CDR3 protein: CASRLDTNYGYTF. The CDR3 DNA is TGTGCCAGCAGATTGGACACAAACTATGGCTACACCTTC.

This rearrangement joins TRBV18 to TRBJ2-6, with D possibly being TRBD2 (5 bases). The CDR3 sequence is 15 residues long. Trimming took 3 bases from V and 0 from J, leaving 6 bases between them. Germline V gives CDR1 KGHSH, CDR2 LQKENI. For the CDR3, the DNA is TGTGCCAGCTCACCGGGGAGCTCTGGGGCCAACGTCCTGACTTTC. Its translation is CASSPGSSGANVLTF.

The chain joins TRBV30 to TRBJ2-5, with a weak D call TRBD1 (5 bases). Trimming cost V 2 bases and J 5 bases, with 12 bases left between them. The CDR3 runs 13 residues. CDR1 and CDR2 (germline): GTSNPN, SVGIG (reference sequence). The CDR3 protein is CAWSIGDWETQYF. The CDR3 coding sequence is TGTGCCTGGAGTATAGGGGATTGGGAGACCCAGTACTTC.

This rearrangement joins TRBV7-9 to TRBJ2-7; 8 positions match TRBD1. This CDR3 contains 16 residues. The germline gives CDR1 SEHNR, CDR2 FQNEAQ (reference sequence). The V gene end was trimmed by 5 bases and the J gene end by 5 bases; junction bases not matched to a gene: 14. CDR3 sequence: CASSPPGTGGVDEQYF. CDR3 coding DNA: TGTGCCAGCAGCCCACCCGGAACAGGGGGAGTAGACGAGCAGTACTTC.

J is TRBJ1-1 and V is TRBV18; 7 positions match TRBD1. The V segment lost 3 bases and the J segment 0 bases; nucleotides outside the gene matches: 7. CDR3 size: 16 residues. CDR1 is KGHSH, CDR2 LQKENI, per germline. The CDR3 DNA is TGTGCCAGCTCACCCGGGCAGACAGGGATGAACACTGAAGCTTTCTTT. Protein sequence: CASSPGQTGMNTEAFF.

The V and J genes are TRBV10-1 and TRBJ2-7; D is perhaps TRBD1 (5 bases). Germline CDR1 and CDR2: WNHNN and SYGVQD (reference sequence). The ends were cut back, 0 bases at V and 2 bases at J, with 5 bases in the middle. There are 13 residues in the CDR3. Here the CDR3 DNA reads TGCGCCAGCAGTGAGTCGACAGCCTACGAGCAGTACTTC. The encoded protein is CASSESTAYEQYF.

CDR3 amino acids: CASSLVRGRDQPQHF. Written as DNA, the CDR3 is TGTGCCAGCAGCTTGGTCAGGGGGCGCGATCAGCCCCAGCATTTT. The chain recombines TRBV5-5 with TRBJ1-5, with 8 bases matching TRBD1. Losses at the gene ends were 0 bases for V and 5 bases for J; bases not matched to a gene: 4. Germline lookup yields CDR1 SGHKS and CDR2 YYEKEE (reference sequence). CDR3 length: 15 amino acids.

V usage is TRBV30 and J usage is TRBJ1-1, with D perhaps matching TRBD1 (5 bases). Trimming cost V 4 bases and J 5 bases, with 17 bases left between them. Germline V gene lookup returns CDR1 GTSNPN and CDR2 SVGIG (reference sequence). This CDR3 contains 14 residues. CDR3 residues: CAWTLRGGWTEAFF. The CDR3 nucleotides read TGTGCCTGGACCCTACGGGGGGGTTGGACTGAAGCTTTCTTT.

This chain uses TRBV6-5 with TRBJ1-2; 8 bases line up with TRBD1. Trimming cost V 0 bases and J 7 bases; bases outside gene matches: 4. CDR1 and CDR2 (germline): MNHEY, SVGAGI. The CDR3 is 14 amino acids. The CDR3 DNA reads TGTGCCAGCAGTTACTCGCAGGGGGCGATTGGCTACACCTTC. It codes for CASSYSQGAIGYTF.

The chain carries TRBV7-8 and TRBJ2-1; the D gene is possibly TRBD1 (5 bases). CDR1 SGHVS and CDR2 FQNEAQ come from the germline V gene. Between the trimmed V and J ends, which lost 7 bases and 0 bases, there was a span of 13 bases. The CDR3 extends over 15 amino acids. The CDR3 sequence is CASTPDTGSYNEQFF. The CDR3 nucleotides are TGTGCCAGCACCCCCGACACAGGCTCCTACAATGAGCAGTTCTTC.

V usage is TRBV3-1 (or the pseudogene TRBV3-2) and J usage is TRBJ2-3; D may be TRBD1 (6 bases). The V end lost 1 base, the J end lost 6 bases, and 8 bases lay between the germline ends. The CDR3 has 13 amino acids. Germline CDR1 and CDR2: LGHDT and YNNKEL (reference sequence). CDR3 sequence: CASSQVQGDTQYF. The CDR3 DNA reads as TGTGCCAGCAGCCAAGTACAGGGTGATACGCAGTATTTT.

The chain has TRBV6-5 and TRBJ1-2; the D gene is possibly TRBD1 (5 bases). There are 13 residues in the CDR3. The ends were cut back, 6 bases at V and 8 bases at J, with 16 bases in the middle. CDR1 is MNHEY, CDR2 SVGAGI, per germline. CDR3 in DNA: TGTGCCAGCAGCCCGGGGGATAGCCTAGGCTACACCTTC. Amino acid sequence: CASSPGDSLGYTF.

This CDR3 reads CASSRTRDRNTGELFF. Here the CDR3 DNA reads TGTGCCAGCAGCAGGACCCGGGACAGAAACACCGGGGAGCTGTTTTTT. The chain couples TRBV13 to TRBJ2-2; 7 nucleotides match TRBD1. Germline V gene data show CDR1 as PRHDT and CDR2 as FYEKMQ (reference sequence). J lost 2 bases, V lost 5 bases, and 8 bases had no gene match. This CDR3 is built from 16 residues.

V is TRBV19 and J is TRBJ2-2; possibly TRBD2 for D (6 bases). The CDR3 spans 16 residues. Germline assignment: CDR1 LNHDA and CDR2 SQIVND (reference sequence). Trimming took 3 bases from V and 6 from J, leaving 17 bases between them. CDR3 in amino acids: CASSIGGGWAAGELFF. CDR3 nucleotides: TGTGCCAGTAGTATTGGTGGGGGGTGGGCCGCCGGGGAGCTGTTTTTT.